The 18 T cell receptor beta chains reported below all come from one sample, sequenced in a study of T cells in Graves' hyperthyroidism and ophthalmopathy. Researchers took RNA transcripts and amplified the TCR beta CDR3 regions from them. HTBI primers were used for first-round RT-PCR of the TCR CDR3. TCRdb reprocessed the multiplex PCR reads via MiXCR and lists one record per CDR3 protein. This table holds 550,000 to 800,000 distinct CDR3 sequences, around 16% found once. The source material was blood. These receptors originate from a man aged 50 or older with Graves' hyperthyroidism.

The chain joins TRBV6-1 to TRBJ2-7; TRBD1 agrees at 12 bases. CDR3 length: 12 amino acids. The V segment lost 10 bases and the J segment 5 bases; nucleotides outside the gene matches: 3. Germline values: CDR1 MNHNS, CDR2 SASEGT. The CDR3 here is CATGTGGDEQYF. CDR3 nucleotide sequence: TGTGCCACGGGGACAGGGGGCGACGAGCAGTACTTC.

The sample holds many counts of this clonotype. CDR3 loop: CAISLSAGQGGGYTF. The CDR3 DNA is TGTGCCATCAGCCTAAGCGCCGGACAGGGTGGTGGCTACACCTTC. This chain connects TRBV10-3 to TRBJ1-2; 8 bases are shared with TRBD1. This CDR3 comprises 15 residues. V gave up 6 bases and J gave up 7 bases; unmatched junction bases: 13. Germline assignment: CDR1 ENHRY and CDR2 SYGVKD.

This rearrangement joins TRBV11-2 to TRBJ1-1; 8 bases are shared with TRBD1. CDR3 length: 11 residues. The J segment lost 11 bases and the V segment lost 8 bases, leaving 7 bases of the junction unmatched. Germline V lookup: CDR1 SGHAT, CDR2 FQNNGV. The CDR3 sequence: CASGSGGRAFF. In nucleotides, the CDR3 is TGTGCCAGCGGGTCAGGGGGCAGGGCTTTCTTT.

This clonotype came up many times. The V gene is TRBV5-1, the J gene TRBJ2-3, with 11 bases identical to TRBD2. CDR1 and CDR2 (germline): SGHRS, YFSETQ. The CDR3 totals 14 residues. With 4 bases clipped from V and 4 bases from J, the junction kept 2 bases outside the gene matches. CDR3 loop: CASSRLAGSDTQYF. The CDR3 nucleotides are TGCGCCAGCAGCAGACTAGCGGGATCAGATACGCAGTATTTT.

There are many counts of this clonotype. The CDR3 spells CASSPDRQETQYF. The CDR3 DNA follows: TGTGCCAGCAGCCCAGACAGACAAGAGACCCAGTACTTC. The chain is built from TRBV18 and TRBJ2-5, with D perhaps TRBD1 (5 bases). This CDR3 is 13 amino acids long. Germline V gene lookup returns CDR1 KGHSH and CDR2 LQKENI. The ends were cut back, 8 bases at V and 2 bases at J, with 12 bases in the middle.

This clonotype was observed many times. The chain links TRBV6-1 to TRBJ2-7; TRBD2 is a possible D gene (5 bases). This CDR3 region has 14 residues. CDR1 and CDR2 from the germline V gene are MNHNS and SASEGT. Trimming stripped 5 bases from V and 2 bases from J, with 13 bases between. CDR3 sequence: CASSTRLLPYEQYF. In nucleotides, the CDR3 is TGTGCCAGCAGTACCAGACTACTACCCTACGAGCAGTACTTC.

A note on this clonotype: One junction end disagrees with the germline gene, perhaps due to a read error. The V and J genes are TRBV15 and TRBJ2-1; 9 bases are shared with TRBD2. Germline CDR1 LNHNV, CDR2 YYDKDF (reference sequence). The CDR3 totals 17 residues. The CDR3 is CATSRRPGTSSYNGQFF. The CDR3 nucleotides are TGTGCCACCAGCAGGAGGCCCGGGACTAGCTCCTACAATGGGCAGTTCTTC.

This clonotype appeared a few times. The chain joins TRBV29-1 to TRBJ2-7; a possible D gene is TRBD1 (6 bases). V shed 3 bases and J shed 3 bases, with 9 bases lying between them. Germline assignment: CDR1 SQVTM and CDR2 ANQGSEA. The length of the CDR3 is 12 residues. The CDR3 loop reads CSVDEGGYEQYF. The CDR3 DNA sequence: TGCAGCGTTGATGAAGGGGGCTACGAGCAGTACTTC.

The chain joins TRBV10-3 to TRBJ2-1, with TRBD2 matching 11 bases. The germline gives CDR1 ENHRY, CDR2 SYGVKD. After removal of 6 bases from V and 8 bases from J, the junction contained 12 bases not matched to a gene. The CDR3 sequence is 16 residues long. The CDR3 region has the DNA TGTGCCATCAGGCCGTCACTAGCGGGAGTAATGGATGAGCAGTTCTTC. This codes for CAIRPSLAGVMDEQFF.

This clonotype was seen many times. This chain links TRBV20-1 with TRBJ2-5; D may be TRBD2 (6 bases). V shed 4 bases and J shed 0 bases, with 21 bases lying between them. The CDR3 extends over 17 amino acids. The V gene's germline CDR1 is DFQATT and CDR2 SNEGSKA (reference sequence). DNA of the CDR3: TGCAGTGCTACAGAGGGTGGTGGGGGGTATTACCAAGAGACCCAGTACTTC. Translating it yields CSATEGGGGYYQETQYF.

The CDR3 DNA follows: TGTGCCAGCAGTTCGCGGACTAGCGTCTACAATGAGCAGTTCTTC. The encoded protein is CASSSRTSVYNEQFF. The rearrangement joins TRBV12-3 or TRBV12-4 to TRBJ2-1, with 9 positions matching TRBD2. The J segment lost 3 bases and the V segment lost 4 bases, leaving 4 bases of the junction unmatched. CDR3 length: 15 amino acids.

This clonotype was seen ten or more times. The rearrangement joins TRBV4-1 to TRBJ2-7; 11 bases map to TRBD2. V trimming: 1 base; J trimming: 5 bases; junction bases outside the gene matches: 13. Germline CDR1 reads MGHRA; CDR2 reads YSYEKL. The CDR3 has 18 residues. The CDR3 sequence is CASSQGLLAGGHRNEQYF. The CDR3 DNA sequence: TGCGCCAGCAGCCAAGGGTTGCTAGCGGGAGGCCATAGGAACGAGCAGTACTTC.

This clonotype was found many times. This chain uses TRBV6-2 or TRBV6-3 with TRBJ1-1; D gene unclear. CDR1 MNHEY and CDR2 SVGEGT come from the germline V gene. Trimming shortened V by 2 bases and J by 0 bases, and 7 bases separated the two germline ends. The CDR3 covers 14 residues. The CDR3: CASSYPGMNTEAFF. In DNA form, the CDR3 reads TGTGCCAGCAGTTACCCGGGCATGAACACTGAAGCTTTCTTT.

V and J are TRBV7-2 and TRBJ1-2; D possibly corresponds to TRBD1 (5 bases). With 4 bases removed from V and 8 bases from J, the gap between germline ends came to 23 bases. From germline, CDR1 is SGHTA and CDR2 FQGNSA. CDR3 length: 16 amino acids. The CDR3: CASSSDLGTASGGYTF. CDR3 coding DNA: TGTGCCAGCAGCTCCGATCTGGGGACGGCTTCGGGCGGCTACACCTTC.

Ten or more counts support this clonotype. The chain recombines TRBV7-2 with TRBJ1-6, with a possible D match to TRBD1 (6 bases). In germline, CDR1 is SGHTA, CDR2 FQGNSA. Trimming stripped 5 bases from V and 8 bases from J, with 7 bases between. CDR3 length: 12 amino acids. The CDR3 nucleotides are TGTGCCAGCAGCCGACAGGATTCACCCCTCCACTTT. It yields the protein CASSRQDSPLHF.

The sample holds many counts of this clonotype. The V call is TRBV5-1, the J call TRBJ2-2; D is uncertain. V dropped 6 bases and J dropped 0 bases, with 12 bases sitting between them. The germline V gene encodes CDR1 SGHRS and CDR2 YFSETQ. This CDR3 is built from 15 residues. CDR3 nucleotides: TGCGCCAGCATCAGCAGGCCTTCGAACACCGGGGAGCTGTTTTTT. Protein sequence: CASISRPSNTGELFF.

This clonotype was seen at least ten times. The rearrangement links TRBV6-2 or TRBV6-3 to TRBJ2-3, with 8 bases fitting TRBD2. CDR3 length: 15 amino acids. Per germline, CDR1 MNHEY and CDR2 SVGEGT. The J segment lost 6 bases and the V segment lost 2 bases, leaving 7 bases of the junction unmatched. The CDR3 DNA reads as TGTGCCAGCAGTTACACGATGACTAGCGTGGATACGCAGTATTTT. Translation gives CASSYTMTSVDTQYF.

CDR3 sequence reads: CASSSWVTNYGYTF. CDR3 nucleotide sequence: TGTGCCAGCAGTTCGTGGGTTACTAACTATGGCTACACCTTC. V usage is TRBV12-3 or TRBV12-4 and J usage is TRBJ1-2; no clear D gene. The ends were cut back, 4 bases at V and 0 bases at J, with 9 bases in the middle. The CDR3 is 14 residues long.